The present T cell receptor (beta chain) was sequenced within a study of shared clonotypes between healthy human individuals. As concerns this clone: Its antigen remains unidentified.

Trimming removed 5 bases at V and 0 bases at J, with 13 bases between. The CDR3 covers 15 residues. In germline, CDR1 is SGHVS, CDR2 FQNEAQ. For every subset, genomic DNA was evenly distributed across several immunoSEQ plates. Sequenced by immunoSEQ multiplex PCR; TCRdb stores in-frame clones only, minus some. This table has some 1 million clones, 65% to 75% appearing once. Study-level findings and limits: An expected dependence of interdonor clonotype sharing on sequencing depth was noted. Sorted-subset sequencing, rarefaction showed, was incomplete despite large depth. With several donors compared, roughly 4.9% of naive CD4 clonotypes were shared.

The sequenced material came from memory CD4+ T cells sorted from blood. Regarding subset: CD45RA-negative fraction. This clonotype was sampled from a man aged 18 to 29 in good health. V and J are TRBV7-8 and TRBJ1-2; D uncertain. CDR3 amino acids: CASSAQVTSNYGYTF. The CDR3 nucleotides read TGTGCCAGCAGCGCACAAGTGACCTCTAACTATGGCTACACCTTC.